The 21 T cell receptor beta chains below come from one sample, sequenced in a study of shared clonotypes between healthy human individuals (dated by TCRdb to 2019 to 2021). The library was generated by the immunoSEQ multiplex PCR assay. TCRdb stores this immuneACCESS table with in-frame sequences only. Part of the clones is absent; in the studies checked, under half of the shortfall reflects unresolved V genes, and no reason is known for the rest. The sample contains under 600,000 clones, nearly 80% of them found a single time. The ten largest clones capture under 15% of the sample. Input material: PBMCs. The receptor set was obtained from a woman aged 40-49 years in good health. Some clones in this sample may be carry-over from other donors' samples.

This clone was seen just once. The DNA for the CDR3 is TGTGCCAGCAGCTCTCGCCTTAGGGGGGGGACGGCTGTAGATACGCAGTATTTT. Amino acid sequence: CASSSRLRGGTAVDTQYF. The J gene is TRBJ2-3, the V gene TRBV28; TRBD2 is a possible D gene (7 bases). Trimming cost V 6 bases and J 5 bases, with 27 bases left between them. The germline V gene has CDR1 MDHEN and CDR2 SYDVKM. The CDR3 runs 18 residues.

The gene calls are TRBV4-1 and TRBJ2-7; TRBD2 might be the D (6 bases). Trimming left V 4 bases short and J 4 bases short, with 20 bases between. The germline gives CDR1 MGHRA, CDR2 YSYEKL. This CDR3 contains 16 residues. The CDR3 spells CASSPQPLSGTYEQYF. The CDR3 region has the DNA TGCGCCAGCAGCCCCCAACCCTTGAGTGGGACTTACGAGCAGTACTTC.

The chain is built from TRBV30 and TRBJ2-5, with 10 bases aligning to TRBD2. This CDR3 is 12 amino acids long. Germline V gene sequence: CDR1 GTSNPN, CDR2 SVGIG (reference sequence). V trimming: 8 bases; J trimming: 7 bases; junction bases outside the gene matches: 7. The CDR3 DNA follows: TGTGCCCAAAGCGGGAGGGGCGGGACCCAGTACTTC. Translation: CAQSGRGGTQYF.

Only one count was recorded for this clone. A much bigger clone sits one base away, suggesting this may be a read error. Other DNA sequences from this sample encode an identical CDR3 as well. The rearrangement links TRBV6-5 to TRBJ1-1; no clear D. Germline V CDR1 and CDR2: MNHEY, SVGAGI. The CDR3 loop spans 13 amino acids. Between the trimmed V and J ends, which lost 2 bases and 1 base, there was a span of 5 bases. This CDR3 reads CASSYEGNTEAFF. CDR3 DNA sequence: TGTGCCAGCAGTTACGAAGGGAACACTGAAGCTTTCTTT.

V and J are TRBV2 and TRBJ1-2, with 8 bases that match TRBD1. After removal of 5 bases from V and 14 bases from J, the junction contained 13 bases not matched to a gene. Germline V gene lookup returns CDR1 SNHLY and CDR2 FYNNEI. This CDR3 comprises 13 residues. The CDR3 region has the DNA TGTGCCAGCAGTCGGGGGGAATCTACAGGGGGAACCTTC. The encoded protein is CASSRGESTGGTF.

The chain recombines TRBV18 with TRBJ1-1; D unclear. In germline, CDR1 is KGHSH, CDR2 LQKENI. The CDR3 spans 17 residues. The V and J ends lost 3 bases and 0 bases respectively, with 17 bases between them. The CDR3 reads CASSPSRRSLMNTEAFF. CDR3 bases: TGTGCCAGCTCACCCTCGCGCAGGAGTCTTATGAACACTGAAGCTTTCTTT.

The chain couples TRBV28 to TRBJ2-1, with 13 nucleotides matching TRBD2. Germline V CDR1 and CDR2: MDHEN, SYDVKM. The J segment lost 5 bases and the V segment lost 5 bases, leaving 6 bases of the junction unmatched. The CDR3 consists of 16 residues. CDR3 in DNA: TGTGCCAGCAGTCCCGCCGGGACTAGCGGGGACAATGAGCAGTTCTTC. Amino acids: CASSPAGTSGDNEQFF.

The rearrangement joins TRBV29-1 to TRBJ2-3, with 14 nucleotides matching TRBD2. Germline CDR1 is SQVTM and CDR2 is ANQGSEA. The CDR3 sequence is 19 residues long. J lost 1 base, V lost 6 bases, and 15 bases had no gene match. The CDR3 is CSVARRGTSGSEGTDTQYF. The CDR3 DNA is TGCAGCGTCGCCCGGCGGGGGACTAGCGGGAGCGAGGGCACAGATACGCAGTATTTT.

Remarks on this clone: A far larger clone is a single base away, which makes a read error likely. The rearrangement links TRBV11-2 to TRBJ2-1, with 10 bases lining up with TRBD2. Germline V lookup: CDR1 SGHAT, CDR2 FQNNGV. CDR3 length: 18 residues. CDR3 sequence reads: CTSSLNHRTSGIYNEQFF. CDR3 nucleotide sequence: TGTACCAGCAGCTTAAATCATAGAACTAGCGGGATTTACAATGAGCAGTTCTTC.

This chain links TRBV6-6 with TRBJ2-5; 8 bases match TRBD1. The CDR3 spans 15 residues. V lost 2 bases and J lost 2; bases outside the gene matches: 4. Germline V gene lookup returns CDR1 MNHNY and CDR2 SVGAGI (reference sequence). The DNA for the CDR3 is TGTGCCAGCAGTTACCTCGGGACAGGTCAAGAGACCCAGTACTTC. Its protein is CASSYLGTGQETQYF.

The genes are TRBV28 and TRBJ2-6, with D perhaps given as TRBD1 or TRBD2 (6 bases each). In germline, CDR1 is MDHEN, CDR2 SYDVKM. The CDR3 covers 16 residues. Trimming left V 6 bases short and J 2 bases short, with 14 bases between. The CDR3 DNA follows: TGTGCCAGCAGCTTCACAAGGGGGGCTGGGGCCAACGTCCTGACTTTC. Amino acids: CASSFTRGAGANVLTF.

This rearrangement joins TRBV28 to TRBJ2-5; 8 positions match TRBD2. The J call is in doubt because the DNA end fits TRBJ2-7 better. The germline V gene encodes CDR1 MDHEN and CDR2 SYDVKM. The CDR3 runs 13 residues. CDR3: CATGVAGTYEQYF. CDR3 DNA: TGTGCAACCGGAGTAGCGGGGACCTACGAGCAGTACTTC.

Points on this clone: This clone may be a read error of a much larger clone one base away. The CDR3 DNA is TGTGCCAGCAGCCGCACCCCCTACGAGCAGTACTTC. Translating gives CASSRTPYEQYF. The J gene is TRBJ2-7, the V gene TRBV28; no definite D call. The CDR3 spans 12 residues. The V gene lost 6 bases and the J gene lost 2 bases, with 8 bases spanning the gap. Germline V gene data show CDR1 as MDHEN and CDR2 as SYDVKM.

This chain joins TRBV19 and TRBJ2-3, with 8 bases identical to TRBD2. V shed 5 bases and J 0 bases; nucleotides not matched to a gene: 7. Germline lookup yields CDR1 LNHDA and CDR2 SQIVND (reference sequence). The CDR3 totals 16 residues. The CDR3 protein is CASSLRTSPSTDTQYF. The CDR3 DNA follows: TGTGCCAGTAGTTTAAGGACTAGCCCTAGCACAGATACGCAGTATTTT.

With respect to this clone: Other nucleotide sequences in the sample specify the same CDR3. The chain combines TRBV5-1 with TRBJ2-1; no definite D call. The germline V gene has CDR1 SGHRS and CDR2 YFSETQ. V was trimmed by 3 bases and J by 0 bases, leaving 7 bases between them. The CDR3 runs 14 residues. The CDR3 region is CASSSASSYNEQFF. CDR3 nucleotides: TGCGCCAGCAGCTCAGCTTCCTCCTACAATGAGCAGTTCTTC.

The V gene is TRBV5-1, the J gene TRBJ2-1, with 10 bases that match TRBD2. The CDR3 extends over 18 amino acids. CDR1 and CDR2 (germline): SGHRS, YFSETQ. The ends lost 0 bases at V and 4 bases at J; junction bases unmatched: 10. CDR3 sequence: CASSLARSSGSLYNEQFF. The CDR3 coding sequence is TGCGCCAGCAGCTTGGCCAGGTCTAGCGGGAGTCTTTACAATGAGCAGTTCTTC.

The CDR3 protein is CASNSPGGSWDKREQFF. CDR3 sequence (DNA): TGTGCCAGCAACTCTCCTGGCGGGAGTTGGGATAAGCGTGAGCAGTTCTTC. The rearrangement joins TRBV7-9 to TRBJ2-1, with 7 bases that match TRBD2. The junction had 21 bases not matched to a gene; V was cut back by 7 bases and J by 9 bases. CDR3 length: 17 amino acids. The V gene's germline CDR1 is SEHNR and CDR2 FQNEAQ (reference sequence).

This sequence joins TRBV5-6 and TRBJ1-4, with D possibly matching TRBD1 (5 bases). V lost 0 bases, J lost 7 bases, and 13 bases lay in between. The CDR3 spans 15 residues. Germline assignment: CDR1 SGHDT and CDR2 YYEEEE. CDR3 protein: CASSLVGEIGEKLFF. The DNA of the CDR3 is TGTGCCAGCAGCTTGGTGGGGGAAATCGGTGAAAAACTGTTTTTT.

The rearrangement uses TRBV7-9 and TRBJ2-7; 11 bases are shared with TRBD1. Germline values: CDR1 SEHNR, CDR2 FQNEAQ (reference sequence). V lost 5 bases, J lost 6 bases, and 3 bases stayed unmatched. This CDR3 spans 13 amino acids. CDR3 DNA: TGTGCCAGCAGCCGGACAGGGGGCTCCGAGCAGTACTTC. Translating it yields CASSRTGGSEQYF. The full variable domain, its missing parts supplied by reference TRBV7-9 and TRBJ2-7, is DTGVSQNPRHKITKRGQNVTFRCDPISEHNRLYWYRQTLGQGPEFLTYFQNEAQLEKSRLLSDRFSAERPKGSFSTLEIQRTEQGDSAMYLCASSRTGGSEQYFGPGTRLTVT.

This rearrangement joins TRBV21-1 to TRBJ1-2. TRBV21-1 is flagged as a pseudogene. The CDR3 extends over 14 amino acids. CDR3 region: CASSKGVRLQEDTF. Here the CDR3 DNA reads TGTGCCAGCAGCAAAGGGGTTCGTCTTCAAGAGGACACCTTC.

The V gene is TRBV9, the J gene TRBJ2-7, with a tentative D call TRBD1 (7 bases). Germline CDR1 and CDR2: SGDLS and YYNGEE. This CDR3 is built from 13 residues. V lost 2 bases and J lost 7, with 13 bases in between. CDR3 amino acids: CASSVEGAGEQYF. The CDR3 DNA follows: TGTGCCAGCAGCGTGGAGGGGGCGGGAGAGCAGTACTTC. Based on the CDR3 plus reference TRBV9 and TRBJ2-7, the full variable domain is DSGVTQTPKHLITATGQRVTLRCSPRSGDLSVYWYQQSLDQGLQFLIQYYNGEERAKGNILERFSAQQFPDLHSELNLSSLELGDSALYFCASSVEGAGEQYFGPGTRLTVT.